Following are 21 T cell receptor beta chains from one sample sequenced in a study of breast tumors, draining lymph nodes, adjacent tissues. TCRdb re-analysed the multiplex PCR reads in MiXCR, keeping a single row per CDR3 protein. The sample yields approximately 130,000 distinct CDR3 sequences, around 20% seen once. Breast cancer patients provided tissue from their axillary draining lymph nodes. Sequenced input: axillary lymph node tissue. The receptors stem from a female donor with breast cancer. Some clones in this sample may be carry-over from other donors' samples.

This clonotype was seen ten or more times. The chain's CDR3 is CASSVSARRDHDEQFF. CDR3 bases: TGTGCCAGCAGCGTCTCAGCTCGGCGGGATCACGATGAGCAGTTCTTC. The chain is built from TRBV9 and TRBJ2-1, with D perhaps matching TRBD2 (6 bases). The germline V and J ends were trimmed by 2 bases and 8 bases, with 20 bases remaining between them. There are 16 residues in the CDR3. In germline, CDR1 is SGDLS, CDR2 YYNGEE.

This clonotype was observed many times. The chain is built from TRBV7-9 and TRBJ2-5, with no clear D. CDR1 and CDR2 from the germline V gene are SEHNR and FQNEAQ (reference sequence). V lost 4 bases and J 4 bases, leaving 10 bases between the germline ends. The CDR3 runs 13 residues. The CDR3 DNA follows: TGTGCCAGCAGCTCCTCCGGGCGAGAGACCCAGTACTTC. Translated: CASSSSGRETQYF.

This clonotype was found many times. The V gene is TRBV29-1, the J gene TRBJ2-3, with TRBD2 as a possible D gene (5 bases). The CDR3 loop spans 11 amino acids. Germline CDR1 SQVTM, CDR2 ANQGSEA. Trimming pared 6 bases from V and 6 bases from J, leaving 10 bases between. CDR3 residues: CSVPGMDTQYF. The CDR3 DNA reads as TGCAGCGTCCCGGGGATGGATACGCAGTATTTT.

This chain links TRBV28 with TRBJ2-2; the D gene is possibly TRBD1 (6 bases). Germline values: CDR1 MDHEN, CDR2 SYDVKM. V was pared by 2 bases and J by 1 base, with 11 bases between. This CDR3 is 16 amino acids long. CDR3 coding DNA: TGTGCCAGCAGTTTAGGTGGCAGGGGGAACACCGGGGAGCTGTTTTTT. It encodes CASSLGGRGNTGELFF.

This clonotype was counted at least ten times. This sequence joins TRBV4-1 and TRBJ2-7; 8 bases line up with TRBD2. This CDR3 spans 14 amino acids. The V gene end was trimmed by 3 bases and the J gene end by 9 bases; junction bases not matched to a gene: 10. Germline-derived CDR1 and CDR2 are MGHRA and YSYEKL. The CDR3 nucleotides are TGCGCCAGCAGCCAGGACCCCGGGACTAGGGTGCAGTACTTC. Its translation is CASSQDPGTRVQYF.

This clonotype was counted many times. The V gene is TRBV20-1, the J gene TRBJ2-5; TRBD2 matches at 11 bases. The germline V gene has CDR1 DFQATT and CDR2 SNEGSKA (reference sequence). The junction had 6 bases not matched to a gene; V was cut back by 2 bases and J by 1 base. The CDR3 is 16 amino acids. CDR3 in amino acids: CSARQGTSGPQETQYF. The CDR3 DNA reads TGCAGTGCTAGACAAGGGACTAGCGGACCCCAAGAGACCCAGTACTTC.

On this clonotype itself: A clone one base away is much larger, so this may be a read error. The rearrangement joins TRBV5-1 to TRBJ2-7, with D tentatively TRBD1 (5 bases). The CDR3 totals 13 residues. Between the trimmed V and J ends, which lost 4 bases and 3 bases, there was a span of 11 bases. Germline V gene lookup returns CDR1 SGHRS and CDR2 YFSETQ. For the CDR3, the DNA is TGCGCCAGCAGCGGGGCAGGTTACTACGAGCAGTACTTC. Protein sequence: CASSGAGYYEQYF.

This clonotype was seen repeatedly, ten times or more. This chain connects TRBV11-2 to TRBJ2-7; 8 bases are a match to TRBD2. The trim removed 5 bases at V and 8 bases at J, leaving 8 bases unmatched. This CDR3 has 13 amino acids. Germline loops: CDR1 SGHAT, CDR2 FQNNGV. The CDR3 DNA is TGTGCCAGCAGCCGGCGGGGACTAGTTCAGCAGTACTTC. Translation gives CASSRRGLVQQYF.

Points on this clonotype: This clone may be a read error of a much larger clone one base away. V gene TRBV5-1 combines with J gene TRBJ2-5, with 11 positions matching TRBD2. Germline CDR1 SGHRS, CDR2 YFSETQ. The CDR3 spans 15 residues. V gave up 7 bases and J gave up 2 bases; unmatched junction bases: 7. The chain's CDR3 is CASGVAGGGQETQYF. The DNA of the CDR3 is TGCGCCAGCGGGGTAGCGGGGGGGGGTCAAGAGACCCAGTACTTC.

This clonotype has ten or more counts. The V call is TRBV20-1, the J call TRBJ2-2; a weak D match, TRBD1 (6 bases). V was pared by 2 bases and J by 7 bases, with 17 bases between. CDR1 and CDR2 from the germline V gene are DFQATT and SNEGSKA (reference sequence). The CDR3 is made up of 15 amino acids. CDR3 sequence: CSARPPQGIDGELFF. The CDR3, as DNA: TGCAGTGCTAGACCACCGCAGGGGATTGACGGGGAGCTGTTTTTT.

This clonotype has ten or more counts. This rearrangement joins TRBV10-3 to TRBJ2-1; D is perhaps TRBD1 (6 bases). The CDR3 is 13 amino acids. The ends were cut back, 7 bases at V and 9 bases at J, with 16 bases in the middle. The germline gives CDR1 ENHRY, CDR2 SYGVKD. The CDR3 DNA reads as TGTGCCATCAATCCCACCTCGACAGGTGAGCAGTTCTTC. This sequence encodes CAINPTSTGEQFF.

Regarding this clonotype: A read error may account for a junction end that differs from germline. The chain is built from TRBV27 and TRBJ2-2, with D uncertain. This CDR3 contains 19 residues. Germline assignment: CDR1 MNHEY and CDR2 SMNVEV (reference sequence). The CDR3 sequence: CAGSLSTPGSALGTGELFF. As DNA, the CDR3 is TGTGCCGGCAGTTTATCGACCCCCGGGTCGGCCCTGGGCACCGGGGAGCTGTTTTTT.

In this sample, this clonotype turned up many times. The V gene is TRBV3-1, the J gene TRBJ2-1, with D tentatively TRBD1 or TRBD2 (5 bases each). This CDR3 region has 18 residues. Trimming cost V 0 bases and J 0 bases, with 15 bases left between them. CDR1 and CDR2 (germline): LGHDT, YNNKEL (reference sequence). DNA of the CDR3: TGTGCCAGCAGCCAAGACGGCAGGCCTGGGGGCTCCTACAATGAGCAGTTCTTC. It codes for CASSQDGRPGGSYNEQFF.

The chain carries TRBV4-1 and TRBJ2-5; D is uncertain. The CDR3 covers 11 residues. V shed 6 bases and J shed 9 bases, with 11 bases lying between them. The V gene's germline CDR1 is MGHRA and CDR2 YSYEKL. This CDR3 is CASRRAEAQYF. The CDR3 DNA reads TGCGCCAGCAGGAGAGCCGAGGCCCAGTACTTC.

This clonotype was observed at least ten times. The rearrangement links TRBV7-9 to TRBJ1-4; D possibly corresponds to TRBD1 (6 bases). In germline, CDR1 is SEHNR, CDR2 FQNEAQ (reference sequence). This CDR3 is built from 15 residues. Trimming took 5 bases from V and 8 from J, leaving 18 bases between them. This chain's CDR3 is CASSLEQGDGEKLFF. In DNA, the CDR3 is TGTGCCAGCAGCCTAGAACAGGGTGATGGAGAAAAACTGTTTTTT. The whole variable domain, remainder taken from reference TRBV7-9 and TRBJ1-4, is DTGVSQNPRHKITKRGQNVTFRCDPISEHNRLYWYRQTLGQGPEFLTYFQNEAQLEKSRLLSDRFSAERPKGSFSTLEIQRTEQGDSAMYLCASSLEQGDGEKLFFGSGTQLSVL.

This clonotype came up many times. This sequence joins TRBV7-8 and TRBJ2-3, with D perhaps TRBD2 (5 bases). Germline V gene lookup returns CDR1 SGHVS and CDR2 FQNEAQ. The CDR3 contains 12 residues. Trimming took off 4 bases at V and 8 bases at J, with 10 bases between the two ends. The CDR3, as DNA: TGTGCCAGCAGCTCCACTAGAGGTACGCAGTATTTT. Translated, it gives CASSSTRGTQYF.

Of note for this clonotype: A much larger clonotype is one base distant, so this may be a read error. The chain employs TRBV5-6 and TRBJ2-7, with 9 nucleotides matching TRBD1. Germline-derived CDR1 and CDR2 are SGHDT and YYEEEE. This CDR3 is built from 12 residues. The CDR3 loop is CASGLDRGTQYF. The CDR3 DNA is TGTGCCAGCGGCTTGGACAGGGGAACTCAGTACTTC.

This clonotype was picked up many times. Written as DNA, the CDR3 is TGCGCCAGCAGCTTGTACGCAACTAATGAAAAACTGTTTTTT. Translation gives CASSLYATNEKLFF. This rearrangement joins TRBV5-1 to TRBJ1-4; D not resolved. The germline V gene encodes CDR1 SGHRS and CDR2 YFSETQ. Trimming took 1 base from V and 0 from J, leaving 4 bases between them. This CDR3 contains 14 residues.

The sample holds many counts of this clonotype. The chain links TRBV7-9 to TRBJ1-5; 11 bases are shared with TRBD1. The CDR3 spans 14 residues. V lost 4 bases and J lost 8; bases outside the gene matches: 4. The germline V gene has CDR1 SEHNR and CDR2 FQNEAQ (reference sequence). CDR3 sequence: CASSYGTGGEPQHF. Written as DNA, the CDR3 is TGTGCCAGCAGCTATGGGACAGGGGGTGAGCCCCAGCATTTT.

This clonotype was seen repeatedly, ten times or more. The chain uses TRBV2 and TRBJ2-5; D is perhaps TRBD2 (5 bases). Per germline, CDR1 SNHLY and CDR2 FYNNEI. The CDR3 is made up of 14 amino acids. The V end lost 7 bases, the J end lost 3 bases, and 15 bases lay between the germline ends. This chain's CDR3 is CASNPGWGEETQYF. The CDR3 DNA sequence: TGTGCCAGCAACCCCGGTTGGGGAGAAGAGACCCAGTACTTC.

The chain links TRBV7-3 to TRBJ2-3, with 12 bases matching TRBD2. The CDR3 covers 14 residues. Looked up from germline, CDR1 is SGHTA and CDR2 is FQGTGA. The trim removed 5 bases at V and 8 bases at J, leaving 5 bases unmatched. The CDR3 DNA follows: TGTGCCAGCAGCCTTGGACTAGCGGGAACTACGCAGTATTTT. This translates into CASSLGLAGTTQYF.